A selection of T cell receptor beta chains follows, all from one sample in a study of cytomegalovirus exposure and HLA in healthy donors. The repertoire was sequenced with immunoSEQ multiplex PCR; TCRdb's copy has only in-frame clones and lacks some. The table records 150,000 to 250,000 clones, approximately 85% of them present only once. Input material: PBMCs. These receptors were taken from a woman between 50 and 59 years old in good health and CMV-seronegative. Each CDR3 is given with its conserved first and last residue. Fields, in order: V gene, J gene, CDR3 protein.

TRBV6-6,TRBJ1-1,CASSLDRNTEAFF
TRBV9,TRBJ2-1,CASSVRREFYNEQFF
TRBV28,TRBJ2-1,CASSPFSGEVTYNEQFF
TRBV19,TRBJ2-1,CASSKGQVSYNEQFF
TRBV5-4,TRBJ2-5,CASSQRDSLMQETQYF
TRBV5-4,TRBJ2-3,CASSFTLAGRDTQYF
TRBV4-1,TRBJ2-5,CASSPDWRREETQYF
TRBV10-1,TRBJ2-1,CASSESVGQGNGNEQFF
TRBV19,TRBJ1-5,CASAGSGNQPQHF
TRBV7-6,TRBJ2-1,CASSQIHEQFF
TRBV28,TRBJ1-5,CASKTGSNQPQHF
TRBV20-1,TRBJ2-7,CSVHRGNLYF
TRBV14,TRBJ1-4,CASSLAGTRNEKLFF
TRBV7-9,TRBJ2-7,CASSPPGLAGVEQYF
TRBV6-6,TRBJ2-1,CASTLSAGGRSEQFF
TRBV6-5,TRBJ2-7,CASSPGDSYEQYF
TRBV7-9,TRBJ2-2,CASSLGANTGELFF
TRBV29-1,TRBJ1-1,CSARWGSGGNTEAFF
TRBV7-2,TRBJ1-4,CASSSRDRPEKLFF
TRBV5-4,TRBJ2-7,CASSLDVSGNNEQYF
TRBV28,TRBJ2-6,CASSRQGRANVLTF
TRBV11-3,TRBJ2-3,CASSSGTSGGIADTQYF
TRBV28,TRBJ1-1,CASSLRYREGKAFF
TRBV7-9,TRBJ1-5,CASSLGVVAAGGGNQPQHF
TRBV2,TRBJ2-2,CASWRGTGTTGELFF
TRBV28,TRBJ1-2,CASSLVGPNYGYTF
TRBV7-3,TRBJ2-1,CASSPGVGYNEQFF
TRBV28,TRBJ1-3,CASSVLGQGNTIYF
TRBV7-2,TRBJ1-2,CASSLMGRGQGAGGYTF
TRBV7-9,TRBJ2-7,CASSLVGQPYEQYF
TRBV29-1,TRBJ1-1,CSGIGPVQGFTEAFF
TRBV18,TRBJ1-5,CASSPTTGAVEPQHF
TRBV6-5,TRBJ1-2,CATGRGSTNYGYTF
TRBV11-3,TRBJ2-1,CASSLDGGRAYNEQFF
TRBV28,TRBJ1-2,CASSGDRVGYGYTF
TRBV19,TRBJ2-1,CASRRDRVDNEQFF
TRBV5-1,TRBJ1-1,CASSQGTQRTEAFF
TRBV4-1,TRBJ1-5,CASSQDRGLDSNQPQHF
TRBV28,TRBJ2-7,CASSFIGSSYEQYF
TRBV4-1,TRBJ2-2,CASSQVQLDRSTGELFF
TRBV18,TRBJ2-7,CASSPRRGAYEQYF
TRBV28,TRBJ1-5,CASSRTGGRNQPQHF
TRBV28,TRBJ2-6,CASSFWSELLSGANVLTF
TRBV6-4,TRBJ1-1,CASSEEAGRGGTEAFF
TRBV6-5,TRBJ1-5,CASRPRQGGHQPQHF
TRBV11-3,TRBJ1-1,CASSYRGQGTEAFF
TRBV7-2,TRBJ2-7,CASSLSQGATYEQYF
TRBV28,TRBJ2-1,CASREVGRVGDEQFF